The rows below give T cell receptor beta chains drawn from one sample of a study of early T cells in non-severe SARS-CoV-2 infection. One entry per CDR3 protein, called by TCRdb with MiXCR from the 5' RACE reads. This table holds 25,000 to 30,000 distinct CDR3 sequences, roughly 5% found once. Sequencing used whole blood. Receptor source: an adult who was a healthcare worker with PCR-confirmed SARS-CoV-2 infection or an uninfected control (not recorded which). CDR3s include the opening cysteine and the closing phenylalanine or tryptophan. A D gene is named only where the DNA matches it firmly. Rows give clone size only sometimes, using once, few, many, or a class for an expanded clone.

j_call | v_call | clone_size | d_call | cdr3_aa | cdr3_nt
TRBJ2-7 | TRBV10-3 | few | . | CAISGGVTGGEQYF | TGTGCCATCAGTGGAGGGGTTACCGGGGGCGAGCAGTACTTC
TRBJ2-7 | TRBV15 | many | . | CATSRERSYEQYF | TGTGCCACCAGCAGAGAACGGTCCTACGAGCAGTACTTC
TRBJ2-7 | TRBV7-2 | many | . | CASSPSRGASYEQYF | TGTGCCAGCAGCCCCTCACGGGGGGCCTCCTACGAGCAGTACTTC
TRBJ1-1 | TRBV29-1 | many | . | CSAIRQVVTEAFF | TGCAGCGCTATCAGACAAGTCGTCACTGAAGCTTTCTTT
TRBJ2-3 | TRBV20-1 | . | . | CSAPPGSGEGADTQYF | TGCAGTGCCCCCCCGGGGAGCGGGGAGGGGGCAGATACGCAGTATTTT
TRBJ1-5 | TRBV18 | many | . | CASSPGLLDSNQPQHF | TGTGCCAGCTCACCAGGCCTTCTGGATAGCAATCAGCCCCAGCATTTT
TRBJ2-6 | TRBV28 | many | . | CASSLPPPRGANVLTF | TGTGCCAGCAGTTTACCCCCCCCCAGGGGGGCCAACGTCCTGACTTTC
TRBJ2-2 | TRBV6-4 | . | TRBD2 | CASSELAGGPTAGELFF | TGTGCCAGCAGTGAGCTAGCGGGAGGGCCTACCGCCGGGGAGCTGTTTTTT
TRBJ2-1 | TRBV20-1 | . | TRBD2 | CSALASSGGAGYNEQFF | TGCAGTGCCCTTGCTTCTAGCGGGGGGGCAGGTTACAATGAGCAGTTCTTC
TRBJ1-2 | TRBV7-9 | many | . | CASAKDRNSINYGYTF | TGTGCCAGCGCGAAGGACAGAAACTCAATTAACTATGGCTACACCTTC
TRBJ1-4 | TRBV12-3/TRBV12-4 | . | TRBD1 | CASSPTGVDEKLFF | TGTGCCAGCAGTCCGACAGGGGTGGATGAAAAACTGTTTTTT
TRBJ2-7 | TRBV29-1 | many | TRBD1 | CSVRDRDNAYEQYF | TGCAGCGTACGTGACAGGGATAACGCCTACGAGCAGTACTTC
TRBJ2-1 | TRBV28 | many | TRBD1 | CASSLRGQGLYNEQFF | TGTGCCAGCAGTTTGCGGGGACAGGGACTGTACAATGAGCAGTTCTTC
TRBJ2-7 | TRBV7-2 | many | . | CASSFANGNYEQYF | TGTGCCAGCAGCTTTGCCAACGGAAACTACGAGCAGTACTTC
TRBJ2-5 | TRBV9 | many | . | CASTPATGRETQYF | TGTGCCAGCACCCCCGCTACAGGACGAGAGACCCAGTACTTC
TRBJ2-3 | TRBV15 | . | TRBD1 | CATSSGTGGSDTQYF | TGTGCCACCAGCTCCGGGACAGGGGGCTCAGATACGCAGTATTTT
TRBJ2-3 | TRBV20-1 | many | . | CSAGRTPDKQYF | TGCAGTGCTGGCAGGACGCCGGACAAACAGTATTTT
TRBJ2-5 | TRBV20-1 | many | . | CSARSGFGETQYF | TGCAGTGCTAGGTCGGGGTTCGGAGAGACCCAGTACTTC
TRBJ2-1 | TRBV10-3 | many | . | CAIGRGKNEQFF | TGTGCCATCGGTCGGGGAAAGAATGAGCAGTTCTTC
TRBJ2-7 | TRBV6-2/TRBV6-3 | many | TRBD1 | CASSISGQGAPNAQYF | TGTGCCAGCAGCATCTCGGGACAGGGGGCCCCAAATGCGCAGTACTTC
TRBJ2-1 | TRBV7-2 | many | TRBD2 | CASSSQTSGRAGDNEQFF | TGTGCCAGCAGCTCCCAGACTAGCGGGAGGGCCGGAGACAATGAGCAGTTCTTC
TRBJ2-3 | TRBV19 | many | TRBD2 | CASSRGRSTSGTTDTQYF | TGTGCCAGTAGTCGCGGACGCTCGACTAGCGGGACCACAGATACGCAGTATTTT
TRBJ2-7 | TRBV27 | many | . | CASSSVKGAYEQYF | TGTGCCAGCAGTTCCGTAAAGGGTGCCTACGAGCAGTACTTC
TRBJ1-2 | TRBV11-2 | medium-sized | . | CASSFGGVGGYTF | TGTGCCAGCAGCTTTGGAGGGGTTGGAGGCTACACCTTC
TRBJ2-7 | TRBV7-9 | many | . | CASSGLSYEQYF | TGTGCCAGCAGCGGCCTATCGTACGAGCAGTACTTC
TRBJ2-7 | TRBV19 | many | . | CASSRQDSYEQYF | TGTGCCAGTAGTCGCCAGGATTCCTACGAGCAGTACTTC
TRBJ2-7 | TRBV4-2 | many | TRBD2 | CASSQGTAAGLAGGVSYEQYF | TGTGCCAGCAGCCAAGGAACGGCGGCGGGACTAGCGGGAGGTGTCTCCTACGAGCAGTACTTC
TRBJ1-1 | TRBV30 | many | . | CAWSVVLTGTEAFF | TGTGCCTGGAGTGTAGTTCTGACAGGCACTGAAGCTTTCTTT
TRBJ1-6 | TRBV5-5 | . | . | CASSLNPLNTGRNSPLHF | TGTGCCAGCAGCTTGAACCCCCTAAACACAGGGAGGAATTCACCCCTCCACTTT
TRBJ2-1 | TRBV5-1 | few | TRBD2 | CASSTGLAGYNEQFF | TGCGCCAGCAGCACCGGACTAGCGGGATACAATGAGCAGTTCTTC
TRBJ2-7 | TRBV20-1 | many | . | CSADMSSYEQYF | TGCAGTGCTGACATGAGCTCCTACGAGCAGTACTTC
TRBJ2-7 | TRBV2 | . | . | CASTGAREQYF | TGTGCCAGCACTGGGGCGAGAGAGCAGTACTTC
TRBJ1-4 | TRBV6-5 | many | . | CASSSRFGHEKLFF | TGTGCCAGCAGTTCCAGGTTTGGGCATGAAAAACTGTTTTTT
TRBJ2-7 | TRBV7-9 | many | TRBD1 | CASSSMDRGTYEQYF | TGTGCCAGCAGCTCCATGGACAGGGGGACCTACGAGCAGTACTTC
TRBJ1-5 | TRBV3-1 | many | . | CASSQGGQPQHF | TGTGCCAGCAGCCAGGGAGGGCAGCCCCAGCATTTT
TRBJ1-1 | TRBV28 | few | TRBD1 | CASSPTGAAGTEAFF | TGTGCCAGCAGTCCGACAGGGGCCGCAGGCACTGAAGCTTTCTTT
TRBJ1-6 | TRBV28 | many | . | CASSFPPLGDSPLHF | TGTGCCAGCAGTTTCCCGCCCCTGGGCGATTCACCCCTCCACTTT
TRBJ2-1 | TRBV20-1 | medium-sized | . | CSAPEAWGSYNEQFF | TGCAGTGCTCCCGAGGCCTGGGGCTCCTACAATGAGCAGTTCTTC
TRBJ1-1 | TRBV10-3 | many | . | CAISESQTENTEAFF | TGTGCCATCAGTGAGTCACAGACCGAGAACACTGAAGCTTTCTTT
TRBJ2-7 | TRBV4-2 | many | TRBD2 | CASSQASASGYEQYF | TGTGCCAGCAGCCAAGCGTCCGCTAGCGGTTACGAGCAGTACTTC
TRBJ2-3 | TRBV7-2 | . | . | CASSLGVHTDTQYF | TGTGCCAGCAGCTTAGGAGTCCACACAGATACGCAGTATTTT
TRBJ1-2 | TRBV9 | . | . | CASSVAPGEDYGYTF | TGTGCCAGCAGCGTAGCTCCAGGGGAGGACTATGGCTACACCTTC
TRBJ2-1 | TRBV3-1 | few | TRBD1 | CASSQTRDRGRIYNEQFF | TGTGCCAGCAGCCAGACAAGGGACAGGGGGCGAATCTACAATGAGCAGTTCTTC
TRBJ2-3 | TRBV7-2 | . | . | CASSLAPTDTQYF | TGTGCCAGCAGCTTAGCGCCGACAGATACGCAGTATTTT
TRBJ2-5 | TRBV12-3/TRBV12-4 | many | TRBD1 | CASSLRQGAQETQYF | TGTGCCAGCAGCCTCCGACAGGGGGCTCAAGAGACCCAGTACTTC
TRBJ2-4 | TRBV20-1 | many | TRBD2 | CSARKPSGDKNIQYF | TGCAGTGCTAGGAAGCCTAGCGGTGACAAAAACATTCAGTACTTC
TRBJ1-4 | TRBV18 | many | . | CASSPPSSAEKLFF | TGTGCCAGCTCACCACCTAGTTCCGCGGAAAAACTGTTTTTT
TRBJ2-7 | TRBV18 | many | . | CASSPVVVRGYEQYF | TGTGCCAGCTCACCCGTGGTAGTCAGGGGCTACGAGCAGTACTTC
TRBJ2-2 | TRBV20-1 | many | . | CSARPGRGTGELFF | TGCAGTGCTAGGCCCGGGAGAGGAACCGGGGAGCTGTTTTTT
TRBJ1-6 | TRBV10-1 | many | . | CASSAGTPFNSPLHF | TGCGCCAGCTCCGCCGGGACGCCTTTTAATTCACCCCTCCACTTT
TRBJ1-5 | TRBV6-2/TRBV6-3 | many | . | CASSYQGHQPQHF | TGTGCCAGCAGTTACCAGGGCCATCAGCCCCAGCATTTT
TRBJ1-1 | TRBV28 | few | TRBD1 | CASSLPGTGSSHTQAFF | TGTGCCAGCAGTTTACCCGGGACAGGGTCCTCCCACACTCAAGCTTTCTTT